The rows below give T cell receptor beta chains drawn from one sample of a study of post-analysis software for immune sequencing data. TCRdb re-called the PCR reads with MiXCR, one entry per CDR3 protein. This sample has about 540,000 distinct CDR3 sequences, with roughly 34% found just once. Material: blood. These receptors were collected from a girl between 2 and 17 years old with multiple sclerosis. Both conserved end residues are trimmed from each CDR3. Fields, in order: CDR3 protein, clone size, J gene, V gene. Rows give clone size only sometimes, using once, few, many, or a class for an expanded clone.

SARAPGIGNYGYT | - | TRBJ1-2 | TRBV20-1
ASSFGGANYGYT | - | TRBJ1-2 | TRBV12-3/TRBV12-4
AIMSAGAGYGYT | few | TRBJ1-2 | TRBV10-3
SARSLLRGEETQY | few | TRBJ2-5 | TRBV20-1
ASSQDGGIEAF | - | TRBJ1-1 | TRBV14
ASSLTGADTEAF | - | TRBJ1-1 | TRBV5-1
ASSRWTSGGSGANVLT | few | TRBJ2-6 | TRBV5-5
SARDPLALNYGYT | few | TRBJ1-2 | TRBV20-1
ASSLGAQQNTEAF | few | TRBJ1-1 | TRBV5-1
ASRTAGQDRSGANVLT | - | TRBJ2-6 | TRBV4-1
ASSRRRLADSSTDTQY | once | TRBJ2-3 | TRBV5-4
SAAVGTSGGPGELF | - | TRBJ2-2 | TRBV29-1
ASSLAMDRSQETQY | - | TRBJ2-5 | TRBV11-1
SVYRLDRRNEQY | - | TRBJ2-7 | TRBV29-1
ASSGTVDTGELF | few | TRBJ2-2 | TRBV5-5
ASSLEGGDEETQY | few | TRBJ2-5 | TRBV11-3
ASSQETNQPQH | - | TRBJ1-5 | TRBV3-1
ASRAGGNYEQY | few | TRBJ2-7 | TRBV3-1
ASSSEGGQF | few | TRBJ2-1 | TRBV6-5
ASSFVAETTDTQY | - | TRBJ2-3 | TRBV5-1
SVGQRGVRNEQF | - | TRBJ2-1 | TRBV29-1
ASSYPSGYEQY | few | TRBJ2-7 | TRBV6-6
SARETALYEQY | few | TRBJ2-7 | TRBV20-1
ASSLGTGGRVSYT | once | TRBJ1-2 | TRBV7-2
ASSQGQGGNEQF | - | TRBJ2-1 | TRBV4-2
ASSGGHPEETQY | - | TRBJ2-5 | TRBV5-1
ASSSHEGTQY | - | TRBJ2-3 | TRBV5-1
ASSGRTQNTEAF | once | TRBJ1-1 | TRBV19
ASSLGSPQGGYGYT | few | TRBJ1-2 | TRBV11-2
ASSRGQGMQTQY | - | TRBJ2-5 | TRBV27
ASSYSRTGDYYGYT | - | TRBJ1-2 | TRBV6-6
ASSRVTGESGELF | - | TRBJ2-2 | TRBV4-1
AIYRSGDTQY | - | TRBJ2-3 | TRBV7-2
ASSYSGTGDEQY | few | TRBJ2-7 | TRBV6-5
ASRGPSSTDTQY | few | TRBJ2-3 | TRBV5-1
ASSSSRTGASQY | - | TRBJ2-7 | TRBV2
SAPGPGNTEAF | few | TRBJ1-1 | TRBV29-1
ASSSPGGEQY | - | TRBJ2-7 | TRBV12-3/TRBV12-4
ASSFDNGDTQY | - | TRBJ2-3 | TRBV5-1
ASSRDTGSSYEQY | few | TRBJ2-7 | TRBV12-3/TRBV12-4
ASSWDSQTQY | few | TRBJ2-5 | TRBV5-1
ASSLAGQGSKLF | - | TRBJ1-4 | TRBV5-1
ASSLMLGGRSSYEQY | few | TRBJ2-7 | TRBV12-3/TRBV12-4
ASGELNTYEQY | few | TRBJ2-7 | TRBV27
ASSHREDRGRRAGYT | - | TRBJ1-2 | TRBV4-1
ASSFWVGGHYEQY | few | TRBJ2-7 | TRBV5-1
ASRWGREPNEKLF | - | TRBJ1-4 | TRBV12-3/TRBV12-4
ASSLESASTDTQY | - | TRBJ2-3 | TRBV5-1
ASSGTVNYEQY | - | TRBJ2-7 | TRBV25-1
ASSGQRTGISYGYT | - | TRBJ1-2 | TRBV12-3/TRBV12-4
ASSQELGPQETQY | - | TRBJ2-5 | TRBV3-1
ASSPIRDGETQY | many | TRBJ2-5 | TRBV7-8
SASGQRTNSGANVLT | - | TRBJ2-6 | TRBV20-1
ASSFLAGGYNEQF | - | TRBJ2-1 | TRBV12-3/TRBV12-4
ASSFKLTASSETQY | - | TRBJ2-5 | TRBV7-8
ATSSQNGLEQY | few | TRBJ2-7 | TRBV15
ASSYPRESYEQY | many | TRBJ2-7 | TRBV6-6
ASSPPRLAGGNEQF | few | TRBJ2-1 | TRBV18
SAVGGTMTQY | few | TRBJ2-5 | TRBV20-1
ASSQPLDNEQF | - | TRBJ2-1 | TRBV5-6